This T cell receptor beta chain was observed in a study of blood T cells in healthy people across ages. Study in general: Roughly one uniquely barcoded beta molecule per two T cells was captured. Findings and limits, study-wide: TCR beta diversity was tightly associated with the proportion of naive T cells. A roughly linear age-dependent decrease characterized TCR beta diversity per million T cells.

The CDR3 length is 15 residues. With V trimmed by 1 base and J by 7 bases, 6 bases remained unmatched. CDR1 and CDR2 from the germline V gene are DFQATT and SNEGSKA (reference sequence). Turning to this clonotype: No antigen is known for it.

The authors ran a second PCR of about 7 to 11 cycles using a sample-barcoded 5' primer and a J-beta primer mix. One entry per CDR3 protein results from TCRdb running MiXCR on the 5' RACE reads. The sample yields about 780,000 distinct CDR3 sequences, 46% seen once. Per sample, at least 5 micrograms of total RNA were extracted. Sequencing was carried out using blood. This receptor was obtained from a man aged 80 or over in good health. V and J are TRBV20-1 and TRBJ2-2; 10 bases are a match to TRBD2. CDR3 sequence: CSARVASGSGGELFF. The CDR3 DNA is TGCAGTGCTAGAGTGGCTAGCGGGAGTGGCGGGGAGCTGTTTTTT.